The 5 T cell receptor beta chains below come from one sample, sequenced in a study of T-cell reconstitution after alpha-beta-depleted transplantation in children. Unique molecular identifiers tagged the TCRbeta library. TCRdb re-called the PCR reads with MiXCR, one entry per CDR3 protein. This sample yields approximately 800,000 distinct CDR3 sequences, of which 16% are seen a single time; under 6% belongs to the top ten. The source was PBMCs, mostly from graft donor cells, collected 360 days after TCRalphabeta/CD19-depleted stem cell transplant. The receptors derive from a male patient younger than 18 who had a stem cell transplant for acute lymphoblastic leukemia, so the T cells may come from the graft donor.

The chain links TRBV5-5 to TRBJ1-2; D is unclear. Trimming removed 3 bases at V and 4 bases at J, with 22 bases between. Germline values: CDR1 SGHKS, CDR2 YYEKEE (reference sequence). The CDR3 totals 17 residues. The CDR3 protein is CASSSSLGPVPFYGYTF. The DNA for the CDR3 is TGTGCCAGCAGCTCCTCCTTAGGTCCGGTCCCTTTCTATGGCTACACCTTC.

The rearrangement joins TRBV9 to TRBJ2-7, with 7 bases that match TRBD1. The CDR3 has 13 residues. The V segment lost 3 bases and the J segment 4 bases; nucleotides outside the gene matches: 4. Germline values: CDR1 SGDLS, CDR2 YYNGEE. CDR3 sequence reads: CASSEGGLYEQYF. The DNA for the CDR3 is TGTGCCAGCAGCGAAGGGGGCCTTTACGAGCAGTACTTC.

This clonotype was recorded only once. The genes are TRBV2 and TRBJ2-1; no firm D call. With 7 bases removed from V and 7 bases from J, the gap between germline ends came to 20 bases. This CDR3 comprises 15 residues. CDR1 is SNHLY, CDR2 FYNNEI, per germline. The CDR3, as DNA: TGTGCCAGCAAGGTTTCACCCTGGGGTTCGAATGAGCAGTTCTTC. This encodes CASKVSPWGSNEQFF.

This chain connects TRBV4-2 to TRBJ2-7, with 11 bases lining up with TRBD1. Germline V gene lookup returns CDR1 LGHNA and CDR2 YNFKEQ. V lost 4 bases and J lost 0; bases outside the gene matches: 11. The CDR3 contains 18 residues. CDR3 nucleotide sequence: TGTGCCAGCAGCCCGACGGGACAGGGGGGATTCTTCTCCTACGAGCAGTACTTC. Translation: CASSPTGQGGFFSYEQYF.

This chain links TRBV7-6 with TRBJ2-1; TRBD2 agrees at 10 bases. V was clipped by 1 base and J by 4 bases; unmatched bases: 10. The germline CDR1 and CDR2 sequences are SGHVS and FNYEAQ. The CDR3 covers 18 residues. Here the CDR3 DNA reads TGTGCCAGCAGCTTAGACGGTCGGGGACTAGCGCTATACAATGAGCAGTTCTTC. Residues: CASSLDGRGLALYNEQFF.